The clone carrying this TCR beta chain was recorded a few times. Its antigen is unidentified. The data were obtained in a study of cytomegalovirus exposure and HLA in healthy donors. The study, taken as a whole, reports: The study recorded around 160 TCR beta chains that were cytomegalovirus-associated. Rare sequences made up most TCRs, while some public TCRs were found in many donors.

This CDR3 comprises 11 residues. V dropped 7 bases and J dropped 2 bases, with 8 bases sitting between them. CDR1 is SQVTM, CDR2 ANQGSEA, per germline. Some clones are missing from TCRdb's copy, which holds only in-frame ones; the method was immunoSEQ multiplex PCR. The sample shows roughly 220,000 clones, roughly 88% of them seen only once. This chain links TRBV29-1 with TRBJ1-2; no clear D. The TCR was taken from a woman aged 25 to 39 in good health and CMV-seropositive. The sample comprised PBMCs. The CDR3 protein is CSGGSNYGYTF. The CDR3 bases are TGCAGCGGAGGATCGAACTATGGCTACACCTTC.